This TCR beta chain derives from a study of T-cell reconstitution after alpha-beta-depleted transplantation in children. Unique molecular identifiers were incorporated during preparation of the TCRbeta library. TCRdb called the PCR reads again in MiXCR, with one record for every CDR3 protein. Seen here are 250,000 to 300,000 distinct CDR3 sequences, 9.9% observed once, and the top ten hold around 10%. J gave up 7 bases and V 6 bases, and 11 bases lay outside the gene matches. Per the germline V gene, CDR1 is MNHEY and CDR2 is SVGAGI. This CDR3 comprises 14 residues. This chain links TRBV6-5 with TRBJ1-1; 7 nucleotides agree with TRBD1. This receptor was identified in a human donor who donated a stem cell graft to a child with SCID. The sequencing here drew on PBMCs from the stem cell graft donor, taken from the stem cell graft. In DNA form, the CDR3 reads TGTGCCAGCAGCCTGACAGGGAGGGCGGGTGAAGCTTTCTTT. Protein sequence: CASSLTGRAGEAFF.